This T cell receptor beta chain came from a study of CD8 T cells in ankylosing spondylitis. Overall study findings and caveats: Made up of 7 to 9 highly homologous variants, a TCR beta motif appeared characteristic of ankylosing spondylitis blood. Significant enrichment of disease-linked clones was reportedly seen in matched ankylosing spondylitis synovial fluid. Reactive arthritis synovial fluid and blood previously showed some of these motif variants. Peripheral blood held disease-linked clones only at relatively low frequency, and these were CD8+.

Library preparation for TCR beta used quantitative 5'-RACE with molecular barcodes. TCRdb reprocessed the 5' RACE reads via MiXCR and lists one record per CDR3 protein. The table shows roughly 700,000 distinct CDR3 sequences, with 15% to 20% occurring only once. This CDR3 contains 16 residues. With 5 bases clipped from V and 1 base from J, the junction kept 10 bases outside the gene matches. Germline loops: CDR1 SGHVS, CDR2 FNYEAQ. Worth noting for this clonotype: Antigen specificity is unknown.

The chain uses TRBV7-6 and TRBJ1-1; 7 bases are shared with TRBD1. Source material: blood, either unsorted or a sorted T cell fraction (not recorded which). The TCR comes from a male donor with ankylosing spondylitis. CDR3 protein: CASSTRQGGTNTEAFF. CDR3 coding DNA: TGTGCCAGCAGCACCCGACAGGGAGGGACGAACACTGAAGCTTTCTTT.